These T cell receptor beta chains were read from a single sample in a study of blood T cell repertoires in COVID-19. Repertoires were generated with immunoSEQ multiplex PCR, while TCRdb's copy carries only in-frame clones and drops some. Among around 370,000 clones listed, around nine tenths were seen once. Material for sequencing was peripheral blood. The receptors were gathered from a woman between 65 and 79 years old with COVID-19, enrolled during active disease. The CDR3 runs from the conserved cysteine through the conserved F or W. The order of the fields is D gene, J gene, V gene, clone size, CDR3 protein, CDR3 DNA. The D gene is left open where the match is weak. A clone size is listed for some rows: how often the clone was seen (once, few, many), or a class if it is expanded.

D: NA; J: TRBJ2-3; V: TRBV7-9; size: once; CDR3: CASSRPFSLHRAPADTQYF; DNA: TGTGCCAGCAGCCGACCCTTCAGCTTACACAGGGCCCCAGCAGATACGCAGTATTTT
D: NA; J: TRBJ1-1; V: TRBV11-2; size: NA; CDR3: CASSWGQGLAEAFF; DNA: TGTGCCAGCAGCTGGGGGCAGGGGTTAGCTGAAGCTTTCTTT
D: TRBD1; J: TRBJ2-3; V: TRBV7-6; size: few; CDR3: CASSPGTGGAYFPDTQYF; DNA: TGTGCCAGCAGCCCCGGGACAGGGGGCGCATACTTCCCAGATACGCAGTATTTT
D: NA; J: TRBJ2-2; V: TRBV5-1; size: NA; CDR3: CASSLGSAGELFF; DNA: TGCGCCAGCAGCTTGGGGTCGGCCGGGGAGCTGTTTTTT
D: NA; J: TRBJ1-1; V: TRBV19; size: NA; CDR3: CASSVRGNTEAFF; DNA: TGTGCCAGTAGTGTCAGGGGGAACACTGAAGCTTTCTTT
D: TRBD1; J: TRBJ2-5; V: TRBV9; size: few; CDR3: CASSVEDRGAETQYF; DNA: TGTGCCAGCAGCGTAGAGGACAGGGGGGCAGAGACCCAGTACTTC
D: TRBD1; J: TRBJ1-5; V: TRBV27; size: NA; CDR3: CASSLAGTGGQPQHF; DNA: TGTGCCAGCAGTTTAGCCGGGACAGGAGGTCAGCCCCAGCATTTT
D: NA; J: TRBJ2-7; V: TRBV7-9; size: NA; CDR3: CASSPDLYEQYF; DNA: TGTGCCAGCAGCCCCGACTTGTACGAGCAGTACTTC
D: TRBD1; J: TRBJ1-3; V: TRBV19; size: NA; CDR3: CASKQGAYSGNTIYF; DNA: TGTGCCAGTAAACAGGGGGCTTACTCTGGAAACACCATATATTTT
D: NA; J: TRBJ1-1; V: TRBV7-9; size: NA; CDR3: CASSPRREGGTEAFF; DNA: TGTGCCAGCAGCCCCCGAAGGGAAGGGGGCACTGAAGCTTTCTTT
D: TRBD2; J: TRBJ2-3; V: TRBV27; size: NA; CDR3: CASSPDSGGTTDTQYF; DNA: TGTGCCAGCAGTCCGGACAGCGGGGGGACCACAGATACGCAGTATTTT
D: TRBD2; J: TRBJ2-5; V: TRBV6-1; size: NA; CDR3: CASSDRGLAEYQETQYF; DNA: TGTGCCAGCAGTGACCGGGGACTAGCGGAGTACCAAGAGACCCAGTACTTC
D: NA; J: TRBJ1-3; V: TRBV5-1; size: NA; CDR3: CASSLEPFENTIYF; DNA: TGCGCCAGCAGCTTGGAGCCATTTGAAAACACCATATATTTT
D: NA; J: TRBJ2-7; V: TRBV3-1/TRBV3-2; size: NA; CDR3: CASSPFSGPFYEQYF; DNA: TGTGCCAGCAGCCCTTTTAGCGGACCTTTCTACGAGCAGTACTTC
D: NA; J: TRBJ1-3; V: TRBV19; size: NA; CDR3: CASSESGNSGNTIYF; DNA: TGTGCCAGTAGTGAGTCGGGAAACTCTGGAAACACCATATATTTT
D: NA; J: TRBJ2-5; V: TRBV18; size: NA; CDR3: CASSPLGGAQETQYF; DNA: TGTGCCAGCTCACCACTCGGTGGTGCTCAAGAGACCCAGTACTTC
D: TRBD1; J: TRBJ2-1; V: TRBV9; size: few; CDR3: CASSVEGDRRPNEQFF; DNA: TGTGCCAGCAGCGTAGAGGGGGACAGGCGGCCCAATGAGCAGTTCTTC
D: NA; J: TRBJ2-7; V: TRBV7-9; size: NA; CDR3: CASSLVGAQEGEQYF; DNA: TGTGCCAGCAGCTTAGTAGGGGCCCAGGAGGGCGAGCAGTACTTC
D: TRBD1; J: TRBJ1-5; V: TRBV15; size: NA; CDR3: CATIDRALSNQPQHF; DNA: TGTGCCACCATAGACAGGGCTTTGAGCAATCAGCCCCAGCATTTT
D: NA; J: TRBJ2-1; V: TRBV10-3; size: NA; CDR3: CAISEDWSSSYNEQFF; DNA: TGTGCCATCAGTGAGGATTGGTCGAGCTCCTACAATGAGCAGTTCTTC
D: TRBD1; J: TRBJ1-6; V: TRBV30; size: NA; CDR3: CAWNLQGGSPLHF; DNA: TGTGCCTGGAACTTACAGGGGGGTTCACCCCTCCACTTT
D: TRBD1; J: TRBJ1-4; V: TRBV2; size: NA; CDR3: CASRTGGRANEKLFF; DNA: TGTGCCAGCAGGACAGGGGGCAGGGCTAATGAAAAACTGTTTTTT
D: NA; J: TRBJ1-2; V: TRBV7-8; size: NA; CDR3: CASSKERGTGYGYTF; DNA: TGTGCCAGCAGCAAAGAAAGGGGAACAGGCTATGGCTACACCTTC
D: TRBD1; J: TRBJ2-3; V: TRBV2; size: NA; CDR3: CASSEGTEGSTDTQYF; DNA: TGTGCCAGCAGTGAGGGGACAGAGGGTTCCACAGATACGCAGTATTTT
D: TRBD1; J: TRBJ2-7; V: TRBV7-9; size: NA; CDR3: CASSPWTGSYEQYF; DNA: TGTGCCAGCAGCCCTTGGACAGGCTCCTACGAGCAGTACTTC
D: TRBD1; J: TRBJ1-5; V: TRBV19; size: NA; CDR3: CASSMSRGSNNQPQHF; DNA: TGTGCCAGTAGTATGAGCAGGGGGAGTAACAATCAGCCCCAGCATTTT
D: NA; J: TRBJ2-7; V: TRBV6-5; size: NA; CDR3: CASRERPLYEQYF; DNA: TGTGCCAGCAGGGAGCGACCACTCTACGAGCAGTACTTC
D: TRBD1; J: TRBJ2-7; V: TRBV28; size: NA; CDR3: CASSYGQGDPDTYEQYF; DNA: TGTGCCAGCAGCTACGGACAGGGGGATCCGGATACCTACGAGCAGTACTTC
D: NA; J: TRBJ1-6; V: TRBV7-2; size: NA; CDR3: CASSLTVNSPLHF; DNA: TGTGCCAGCAGCTTAACAGTCAATTCACCCCTCCACTTT
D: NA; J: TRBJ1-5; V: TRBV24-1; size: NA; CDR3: CATRDYQPQHF; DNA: TGTGCCACCAGGGACTATCAGCCCCAGCATTTT
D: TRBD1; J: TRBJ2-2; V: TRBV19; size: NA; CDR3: CASGAPGQGRGGELFF; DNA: TGTGCCAGTGGGGCCCCGGGACAGGGCAGGGGCGGGGAGCTGTTTTTT
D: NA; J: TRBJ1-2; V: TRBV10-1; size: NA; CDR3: CAGEGHKEPNYGYTF; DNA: TGCGCCGGCGAAGGACACAAGGAGCCTAACTATGGCTACACCTTC
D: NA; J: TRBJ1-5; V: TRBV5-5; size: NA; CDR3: CASSLGQPNQPQHF; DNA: TGTGCCAGCAGCTTAGGACAGCCCAATCAGCCCCAGCATTTT
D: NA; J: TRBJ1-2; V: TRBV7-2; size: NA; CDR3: CASSLWGNYGYTF; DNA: TGTGCCAGCAGCTTATGGGGCAACTATGGCTACACCTTC
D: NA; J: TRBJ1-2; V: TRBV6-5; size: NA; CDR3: CASSSEPGQSYGYTF; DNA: TGTGCCAGCAGTTCCGAGCCCGGACAGAGCTATGGCTACACCTTC
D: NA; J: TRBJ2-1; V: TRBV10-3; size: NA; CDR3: CAISPGSYNEQFF; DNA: TGTGCCATCAGTCCCGGCTCCTACAATGAGCAGTTCTTC
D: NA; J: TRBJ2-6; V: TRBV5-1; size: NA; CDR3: CASSLDRGSGANVLTF; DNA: TGCGCCAGCAGCTTGGATCGGGGGTCAGGGGCCAACGTCCTGACTTTC
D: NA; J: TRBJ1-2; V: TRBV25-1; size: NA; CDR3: CASSEPPPRYGYTF; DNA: TGTGCCAGCAGTGAGCCCCCACCTCGGTATGGCTACACCTTC
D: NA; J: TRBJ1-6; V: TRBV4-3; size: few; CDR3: CASSQGSGGGSSPLHF; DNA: TGCGCCAGCAGCCAAGGGTCCGGGGGGGGATCTTCACCCCTCCACTTT
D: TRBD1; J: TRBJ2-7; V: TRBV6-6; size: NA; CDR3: CASSPGTGPYEQYF; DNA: TGTGCCAGCAGCCCCGGGACAGGGCCCTACGAGCAGTACTTC
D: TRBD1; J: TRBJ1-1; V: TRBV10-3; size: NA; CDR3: CAIRAQGANTEAFF; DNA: TGTGCCATCAGGGCACAGGGGGCGAACACTGAAGCTTTCTTT
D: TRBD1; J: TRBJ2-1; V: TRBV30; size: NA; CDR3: CAWGYWDRENNEQFF; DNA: TGTGCCTGGGGCTATTGGGACAGGGAGAACAATGAGCAGTTCTTC
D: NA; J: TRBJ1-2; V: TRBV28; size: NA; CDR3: CASSMTRGRYGYTF; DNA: TGTGCCAGCAGTATGACTCGCGGGAGATACGGCTACACCTTC
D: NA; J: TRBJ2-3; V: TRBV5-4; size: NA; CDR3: CASSLVAPSTDTQYF; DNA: TGTGCCAGCAGCTTGGTAGCGCCTAGCACAGATACGCAGTATTTT
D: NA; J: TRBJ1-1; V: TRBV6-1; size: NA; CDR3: CASSEGQEAFF; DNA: TGTGCCAGCAGTGAAGGCCAGGAAGCTTTCTTT
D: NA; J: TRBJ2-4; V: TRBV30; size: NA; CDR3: CAWSLPSGIQYF; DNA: TGTGCCTGGAGTCTTCCCTCCGGGATCCAGTACTTC
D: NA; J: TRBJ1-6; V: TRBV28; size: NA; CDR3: CASSFTGSTRGYNSPLHF; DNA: TGTGCCAGCAGTTTCACAGGGTCCACGCGAGGCTATAATTCACCCCTCCACTTT
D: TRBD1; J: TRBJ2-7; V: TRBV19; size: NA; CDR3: CASSPRTGTYEQYF; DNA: TGTGCCAGTAGTCCCCGGACAGGGACCTACGAGCAGTACTTC
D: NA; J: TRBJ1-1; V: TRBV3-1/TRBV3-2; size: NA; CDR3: CASSQGGQLLYMNTEAFF; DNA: TGTGCCAGCAGCCAAGGAGGACAGCTACTATACATGAACACTGAAGCTTTCTTT
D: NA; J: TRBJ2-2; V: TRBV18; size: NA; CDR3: CASSPPRGATGELFF; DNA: TGTGCCAGCTCACCACCCCGGGGAGCGACCGGGGAGCTGTTTTTT
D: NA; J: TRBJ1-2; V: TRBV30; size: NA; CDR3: CAWSVKSGILSYTF; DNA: TGTGCCTGGAGTGTAAAGTCGGGGATCCTAAGCTACACCTTC
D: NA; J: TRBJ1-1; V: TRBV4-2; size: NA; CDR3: CASSREAGSMNTEAFF; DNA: TGTGCCAGCAGCCGAGAAGCAGGGTCAATGAACACTGAAGCTTTCTTT
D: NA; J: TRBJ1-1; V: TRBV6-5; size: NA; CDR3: CAKTPQRGSTEAFF; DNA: TGTGCCAAAACACCCCAACGGGGAAGCACTGAAGCTTTCTTT